Below are 19 T cell receptor beta chains sequenced from a single sample in a study of CD8 T cells in ankylosing spondylitis. TCRdb reprocessed the 5' RACE reads via MiXCR and lists one record per CDR3 protein. The table shows approximately 300,000 distinct CDR3 sequences, with around 20% occurring only once. The sample comprised blood, either unsorted or a sorted T cell fraction (not recorded which). These receptors originate from a female donor with ankylosing spondylitis or in good health (not recorded which).

This clonotype was counted a few times. This chain uses TRBV6-1 with TRBJ1-1; D is ambiguous. Deletions cut 1 base from V and 10 bases from J, with 7 bases between. The length of the CDR3 is 11 residues. The germline V gene has CDR1 MNHNS and CDR2 SASEGT. The CDR3 coding sequence is TGTGCCAGCAGTGAAGAAACGGGAGCTTTCTTT. Translating gives CASSEETGAFF.

This clonotype was counted ten times or more. This chain joins TRBV29-1 and TRBJ1-6; a possible D gene is TRBD1 (6 bases). The CDR3 has 13 residues. V shed 7 bases and J shed 9 bases, with 16 bases lying between them. Germline values: CDR1 SQVTM, CDR2 ANQGSEA. The DNA of the CDR3 is TGCAGCGCAAGACAGGCTGCGAGTTCACCCCTCCACTTT. This encodes CSARQAASSPLHF.

V usage is TRBV18 and J usage is TRBJ2-7, with 13 bases aligning to TRBD2. The V segment lost 0 bases and the J segment 6 bases; nucleotides outside the gene matches: 5. Germline V gene lookup returns CDR1 KGHSH and CDR2 LQKENI. This CDR3 is 16 amino acids long. CDR3 coding DNA: TGTGCCAGCTCACCACCGATGACTAGCGGGAGGACCGAGCAGTACTTC. Translation: CASSPPMTSGRTEQYF.

This clonotype showed up just a few times. The V gene is TRBV6-5, the J gene TRBJ2-4; D possibly corresponds to TRBD1 (5 bases). The CDR3 is 16 residues long. Germline lookup yields CDR1 MNHEY and CDR2 SVGAGI. The ends were cut back, 2 bases at V and 1 base at J, with 12 bases in the middle. The CDR3 DNA reads as TGTGCCAGCAGTTACGGGGCTAAATGGGCCAAAAACATTCAGTACTTC. It specifies CASSYGAKWAKNIQYF.

The CDR3 bases are TGTGCCAGCAGCTTGAGGACAGGGGAGATCTATGGCTACACCTTC. Translating it yields CASSLRTGEIYGYTF. The chain links TRBV5-6 to TRBJ1-2, with 9 bases that match TRBD1. CDR3 length: 15 amino acids. Germline V gene sequence: CDR1 SGHDT, CDR2 YYEEEE. The V segment lost 1 base and the J segment 4 bases; nucleotides outside the gene matches: 5.

This clonotype was seen only a few times. The chain joins TRBV20-1 to TRBJ2-4; no definite D call. This CDR3 comprises 15 residues. CDR1 and CDR2 (germline): DFQATT, SNEGSKA (reference sequence). V lost 1 base and J lost 0, with 10 bases in between. CDR3 protein: CSARAPSLAKNIQYF. Written as DNA, the CDR3 is TGCAGTGCTAGAGCGCCATCCCTAGCCAAAAACATTCAGTACTTC.

The CDR3 loop is CASSRGLAIHEQYF. The CDR3 bases are TGTGCCAGCAGCCGCGGACTAGCCATCCACGAGCAGTACTTC. This chain uses TRBV7-2 with TRBJ2-7, with 8 bases lining up with TRBD2. V trimming: 5 bases; J trimming: 5 bases; junction bases outside the gene matches: 8. This CDR3 comprises 14 residues. CDR1 and CDR2 from the germline V gene are SGHTA and FQGNSA.

The V and J genes are TRBV29-1 and TRBJ2-3; the D is unclear. Germline V gives CDR1 SQVTM, CDR2 ANQGSEA. V lost 0 bases and J 1 base, leaving 8 bases between the germline ends. There are 14 residues in the CDR3. The CDR3, as DNA: TGCAGCGTTGAAGATCTCGTGGGCACAGATACGCAGTATTTT. It specifies CSVEDLVGTDTQYF.

This clonotype has a handful of counts. The V call is TRBV5-1, the J call TRBJ1-2, with a tentative D call TRBD1 (5 bases). This CDR3 comprises 15 residues. The ends were cut back, 4 bases at V and 6 bases at J, with 19 bases in the middle. CDR1 SGHRS and CDR2 YFSETQ come from the germline V gene. The CDR3 region is CASSRAALGENGYTF. The CDR3 DNA follows: TGCGCCAGCAGCCGGGCAGCCTTGGGGGAGAATGGCTACACCTTC.

This clonotype has more than one count but fewer than ten. The J gene is TRBJ2-1, the V gene TRBV5-1, with D maybe TRBD1 (6 bases). Between the trimmed V and J ends, which lost 3 bases and 1 base, there was a span of 17 bases. The CDR3 runs 17 residues. Germline CDR1 SGHRS, CDR2 YFSETQ. CDR3 region: CASSSSAQGISYNEQFF. Here the CDR3 DNA reads TGCGCCAGCAGCTCCTCAGCTCAGGGGATTTCCTACAATGAGCAGTTCTTC.

The chain combines TRBV6-4 with TRBJ2-1; D is possibly TRBD1 or TRBD2 (5 bases each). Germline V lookup: CDR1 MRHNA, CDR2 SNTAGT. The V and J ends lost 4 bases and 7 bases respectively, with 14 bases between them. This CDR3 comprises 14 residues. CDR3 bases: TGTGCCAGCAGTGGGGAGATGGGGGAGAATGAGCAGTTCTTC. Translated, it gives CASSGEMGENEQFF.

This clonotype was found a few times. This chain connects TRBV7-9 to TRBJ2-3; no firm D call. Deletions cut 1 base from V and 7 bases from J, with 9 bases between. The germline gives CDR1 SEHNR, CDR2 FQNEAQ (reference sequence). The length of the CDR3 is 13 residues. The CDR3 DNA follows: TGTGCCAGCAGCTTAGAAGGCCTTAATACGCAGTATTTT. It translates to CASSLEGLNTQYF.

This clonotype was counted at least ten times. The J gene is TRBJ2-3, the V gene TRBV21-1; the table's TRBD1 call for D was not verified on the DNA. TRBV21-1 is given as a pseudogene. This CDR3 is built from 16 residues. DNA for the CDR3: TGTGCCAGCAGCAAAGTCCGCGCGGGGGGCACAGATACGCAGTATTTT. Protein: CASSKVRAGGTDTQYF.

The chain combines TRBV4-3 with TRBJ2-3; D unresolved. Trimming stripped 0 bases from V and 4 bases from J, with 11 bases between. Germline assignment: CDR1 LGHNA and CDR2 YSLEER. The CDR3 runs to 15 residues. In DNA, the CDR3 is TGCGCCAGCAGCCAAGAGGGCCCCGGCTCAGATACGCAGTATTTT. Protein product: CASSQEGPGSDTQYF.

The chain links TRBV6-1 to TRBJ2-1; 11 bases fit TRBD2. Germline V gives CDR1 MNHNS, CDR2 SASEGT. CDR3 length: 15 amino acids. J lost 6 bases, V lost 6 bases, and 7 bases had no gene match. The CDR3: CASSPGLAGRNEQFF. The CDR3 DNA is TGTGCCAGCAGCCCCGGACTAGCGGGCCGCAATGAGCAGTTCTTC.

This chain connects TRBV3-1 to TRBJ2-7; D not certain. This CDR3 is built from 14 residues. Trimming cost V 1 base and J 5 bases, with 12 bases left between them. Germline CDR1 LGHDT, CDR2 YNNKEL (reference sequence). CDR3 sequence reads: CASSQGRSDHEQYF. DNA of the CDR3: TGTGCCAGCAGCCAAGGGCGATCTGACCACGAGCAGTACTTC.

This clonotype was seen a few times. The chain couples TRBV12-2 to TRBJ1-1. TRBV12-2 is assigned pseudogene status. This CDR3 has 16 amino acids. CDR3 DNA sequence: TGTGCAAGTCGCTTATGGGTCGCTGGGGATGATACTGAAGCTTTCTTT. Its translation: CASRLWVAGDDTEAFF.

This clonotype was recorded a few times. An end of the junction does not agree with germline; a read error may underlie this. The chain links TRBV6-1 to TRBJ2-5; tentative D call: TRBD2 (5 bases). The germline V gene encodes CDR1 MNHNS and CDR2 SASEGT. The CDR3 runs to 13 residues. In nucleotides, the CDR3 is TGTGCCAGCACCCGAGGGAACCACGAGACCCAGTACTTC. Translating it yields CASTRGNHETQYF.

The chain is built from TRBV6-1 and TRBJ1-2; tentatively, D is TRBD1 (6 bases). Trimming stripped 8 bases from V and 1 base from J, with 20 bases between. Germline CDR1 and CDR2: MNHNS and SASEGT. This CDR3 is 16 amino acids long. In DNA form, the CDR3 reads TGTGCCAGCTGTAAGGGGGGCTTTATGCTTAACTATGGCTACACCTTC. It encodes CASCKGGFMLNYGYTF.